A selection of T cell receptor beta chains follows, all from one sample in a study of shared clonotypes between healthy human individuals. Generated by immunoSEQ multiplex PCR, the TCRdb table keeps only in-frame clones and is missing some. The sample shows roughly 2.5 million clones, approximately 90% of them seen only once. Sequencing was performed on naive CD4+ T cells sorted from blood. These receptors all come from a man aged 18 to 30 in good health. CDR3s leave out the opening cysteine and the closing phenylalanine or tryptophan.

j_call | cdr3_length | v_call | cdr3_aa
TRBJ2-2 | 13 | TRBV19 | ASSNRGSRSGELF
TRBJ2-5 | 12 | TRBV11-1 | ASSTGTPQETQY
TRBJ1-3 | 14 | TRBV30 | AWRNNRGRSGNTIY
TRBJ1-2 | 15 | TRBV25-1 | ASSEPPWVRGSYGYT
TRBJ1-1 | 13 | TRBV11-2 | ASSWRTGENTEAF
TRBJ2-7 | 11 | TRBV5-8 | ASSLFVDYEQY
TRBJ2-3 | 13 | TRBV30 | AWSVVGSYGDTQY
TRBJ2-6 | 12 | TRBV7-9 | ASLGFSGANVLT
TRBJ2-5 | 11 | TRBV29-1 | SVDGVGGETQY
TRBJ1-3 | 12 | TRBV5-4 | ASSLDRGLNTIY
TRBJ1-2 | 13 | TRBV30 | AWSVFGTANYGYT
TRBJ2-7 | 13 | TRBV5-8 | ASSNRDRGSYEQY
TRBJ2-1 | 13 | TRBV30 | AWTKLAGGYNEQF
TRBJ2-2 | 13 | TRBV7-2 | ASTPGLAGSGELF
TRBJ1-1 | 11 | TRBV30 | AWRDRGNTEAF
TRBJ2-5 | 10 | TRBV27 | ASAGGSETQY
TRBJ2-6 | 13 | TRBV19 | ASRSGVGGANVLT
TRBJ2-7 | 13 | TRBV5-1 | ASSLEGQGPYEQY
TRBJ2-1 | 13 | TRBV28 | ASSLLAGESREQF
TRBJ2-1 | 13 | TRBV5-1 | ASSLYPGSYNEQF
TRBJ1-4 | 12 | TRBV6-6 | ASRRGQFNEKLF
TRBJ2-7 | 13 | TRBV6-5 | ASSYGGSNPYEQY
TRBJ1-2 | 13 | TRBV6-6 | ASRDTSGANYGYT
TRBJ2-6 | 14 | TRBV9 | ASSPSLNPGANVLT
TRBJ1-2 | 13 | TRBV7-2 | ASSLARTANYGYT
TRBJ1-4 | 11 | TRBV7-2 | ASSLNRWEKLF
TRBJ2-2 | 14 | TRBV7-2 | ASSFRLAGNTGELF
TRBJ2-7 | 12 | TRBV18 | ASSPKGSPYEQY
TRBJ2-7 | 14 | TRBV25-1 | ASSRGLAGTPYEQY
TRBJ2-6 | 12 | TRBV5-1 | ASSSPEGANVLT
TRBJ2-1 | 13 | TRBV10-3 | AISEGGLFYNEQF
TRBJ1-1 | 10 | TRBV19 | ASSLTTTEAF
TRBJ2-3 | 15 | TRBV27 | ASSPFSRQTSQDTQY
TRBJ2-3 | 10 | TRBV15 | ATSRPTPTQY
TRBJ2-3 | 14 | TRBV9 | ASSVVEGRPTDTQY
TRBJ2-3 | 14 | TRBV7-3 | ASSRTSGGRTDTQY
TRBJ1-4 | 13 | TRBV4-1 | ASSPRQGGGEKLF
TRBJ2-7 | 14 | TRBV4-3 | ASSHRTSGSTYEQY
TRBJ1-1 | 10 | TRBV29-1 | SVDRESTEAF
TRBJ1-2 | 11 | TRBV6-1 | ASSDPTGVGYT
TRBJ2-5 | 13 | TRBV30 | AWSVLISQGETQY
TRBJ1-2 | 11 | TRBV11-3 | ASSLEGGVGYT
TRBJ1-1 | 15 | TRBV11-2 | ASSLAGTGKMNTEAF
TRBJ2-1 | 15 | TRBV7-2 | ASRVQTGTSGNNEQF
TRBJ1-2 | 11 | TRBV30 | AWSPGFGYGYT
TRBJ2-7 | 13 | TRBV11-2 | ASSPSGGSSYEQY
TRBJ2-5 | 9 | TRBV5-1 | ASRVRETQY
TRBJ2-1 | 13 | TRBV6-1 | ASSDLAGVGNEQF
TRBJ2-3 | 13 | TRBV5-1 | ASSGGTGGSDTQY
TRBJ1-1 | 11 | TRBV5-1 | ASSLGKNTEAF
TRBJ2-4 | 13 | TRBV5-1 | ASSFSGSQENIQY
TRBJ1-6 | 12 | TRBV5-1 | ASSFGGLDSPLH
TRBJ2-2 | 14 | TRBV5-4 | ASSLGDAPNTGELF